Listed below are T cell receptor beta chains from one sample, sequenced in a study of shared clonotypes between healthy human individuals. The data were produced by immunoSEQ multiplex PCR, yet TCRdb's version contains in-frame clones alone and is incomplete. The repertoire holds 2,100,000 or so clones, approximately 95% seen once, with roughly 0.13% in the top ten. The sequenced sample consisted of naive CD4+ T cells sorted from blood. All receptors derive from a man aged 18 to 30 in good health. Each CDR3 is given with its conserved first and last residue. A D gene is named only where the DNA matches it firmly. Where a row states a size, it is once, few, many or the class of an expanded clone; other rows omit it.

length: 13; size: few; J: TRBJ1-1; V: TRBV30; D: .; DNA: TGTGCCTGGAGTAAGGCGGCTGACACTGAAGCTTTCTTT; CDR3: CAWSKAADTEAFF
length: 14; size: .; J: TRBJ1-5; V: TRBV7-6; D: .; DNA: TGTGCCAGCAGCCCGGGTCCCCACACTCAGCCCCAGCATTTT; CDR3: CASSPGPHTQPQHF
length: 14; size: .; J: TRBJ2-5; V: TRBV4-3; D: .; DNA: TGCGCCAGCAGCCAAGGTCTGGCCCAAGAGACCCAGTACTTC; CDR3: CASSQGLAQETQYF
length: 15; size: .; J: TRBJ1-5; V: TRBV11-2; D: TRBD1; DNA: TGTGCCAGCAGCTTAGGACAGGGTGTCGTTCGGCCCCAGCATTTT; CDR3: CASSLGQGVVRPQHF
length: 13; size: once; J: TRBJ1-4; V: TRBV10-3; D: .; DNA: TGTGCCATACAGGATTCAACTAATGAAAAACTGTTTTTT; CDR3: CAIQDSTNEKLFF
length: 14; size: .; J: TRBJ1-6; V: TRBV5-5; D: .; DNA: TGTGCCAGCAGGCGGGGTACCGATAATTCACCCCTCCACTTT; CDR3: CASRRGTDNSPLHF
length: 16; size: .; J: TRBJ2-7; V: TRBV21-1; D: .; DNA: TGTGCCAGCAGCAACCACCCGGGACAGGGGGCCTACGAGCAGTACTTC; CDR3: CASSNHPGQGAYEQYF
length: 14; size: few; J: TRBJ1-5; V: TRBV30; D: .; DNA: TGTGCCTGGACCCGGGGAGGGTTCAATCAGCCCCAGCATTTT; CDR3: CAWTRGGFNQPQHF
length: 14; size: once; J: TRBJ1-2; V: TRBV10-3; D: .; DNA: TGTGCCATCAGTGATTCCGACAGGAACTATGGCTACACCTTC; CDR3: CAISDSDRNYGYTF
length: 14; size: .; J: TRBJ1-4; V: TRBV6-6; D: .; DNA: TGTGCCAGCAGCACAGTTGCAACTAATGAAAAACTGTTTTTT; CDR3: CASSTVATNEKLFF